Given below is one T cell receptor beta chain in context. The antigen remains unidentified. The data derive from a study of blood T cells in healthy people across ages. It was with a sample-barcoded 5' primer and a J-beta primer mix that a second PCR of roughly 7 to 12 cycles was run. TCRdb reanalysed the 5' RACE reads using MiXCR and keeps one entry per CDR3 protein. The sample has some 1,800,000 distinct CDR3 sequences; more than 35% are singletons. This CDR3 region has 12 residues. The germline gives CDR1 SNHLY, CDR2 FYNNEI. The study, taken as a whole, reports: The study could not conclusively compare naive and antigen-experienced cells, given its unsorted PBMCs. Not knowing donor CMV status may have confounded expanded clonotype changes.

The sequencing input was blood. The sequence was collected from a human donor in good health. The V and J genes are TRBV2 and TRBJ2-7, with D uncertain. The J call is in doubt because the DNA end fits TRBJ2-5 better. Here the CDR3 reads CASSEQLETQYF. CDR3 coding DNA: TGTGCCAGCAGTGAACAGCTAGAGACCCAGTACTTC.